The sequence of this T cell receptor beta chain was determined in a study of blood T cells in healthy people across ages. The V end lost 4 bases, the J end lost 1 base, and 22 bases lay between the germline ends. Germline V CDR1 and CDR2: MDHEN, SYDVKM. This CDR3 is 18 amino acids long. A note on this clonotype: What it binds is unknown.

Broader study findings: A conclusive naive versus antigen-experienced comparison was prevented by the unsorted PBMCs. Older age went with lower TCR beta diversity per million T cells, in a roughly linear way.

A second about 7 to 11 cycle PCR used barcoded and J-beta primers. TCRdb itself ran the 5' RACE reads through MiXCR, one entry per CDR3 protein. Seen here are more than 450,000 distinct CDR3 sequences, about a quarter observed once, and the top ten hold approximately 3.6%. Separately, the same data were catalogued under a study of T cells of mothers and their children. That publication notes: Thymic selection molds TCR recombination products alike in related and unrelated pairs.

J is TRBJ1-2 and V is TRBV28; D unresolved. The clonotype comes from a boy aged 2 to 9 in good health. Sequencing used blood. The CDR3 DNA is TGTGCCAGCAGTTCCCTTTCGGTCCTGTCACCCCATAACTATGGCTACACCTTC. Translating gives CASSSLSVLSPHNYGYTF.